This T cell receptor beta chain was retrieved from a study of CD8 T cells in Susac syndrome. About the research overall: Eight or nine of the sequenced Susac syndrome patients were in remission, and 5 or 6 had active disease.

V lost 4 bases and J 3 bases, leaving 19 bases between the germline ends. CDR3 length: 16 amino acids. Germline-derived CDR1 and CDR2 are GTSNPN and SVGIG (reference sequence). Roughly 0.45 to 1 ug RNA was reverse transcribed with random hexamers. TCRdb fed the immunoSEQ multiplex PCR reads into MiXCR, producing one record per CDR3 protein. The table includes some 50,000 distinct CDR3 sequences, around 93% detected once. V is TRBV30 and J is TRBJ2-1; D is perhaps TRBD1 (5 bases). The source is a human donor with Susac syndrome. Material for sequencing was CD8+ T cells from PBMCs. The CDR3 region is CAWMKGSASFYNEQFF. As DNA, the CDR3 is TGTGCCTGGATGAAGGGGTCTGCTTCCTTCTACAATGAGCAGTTCTTC.